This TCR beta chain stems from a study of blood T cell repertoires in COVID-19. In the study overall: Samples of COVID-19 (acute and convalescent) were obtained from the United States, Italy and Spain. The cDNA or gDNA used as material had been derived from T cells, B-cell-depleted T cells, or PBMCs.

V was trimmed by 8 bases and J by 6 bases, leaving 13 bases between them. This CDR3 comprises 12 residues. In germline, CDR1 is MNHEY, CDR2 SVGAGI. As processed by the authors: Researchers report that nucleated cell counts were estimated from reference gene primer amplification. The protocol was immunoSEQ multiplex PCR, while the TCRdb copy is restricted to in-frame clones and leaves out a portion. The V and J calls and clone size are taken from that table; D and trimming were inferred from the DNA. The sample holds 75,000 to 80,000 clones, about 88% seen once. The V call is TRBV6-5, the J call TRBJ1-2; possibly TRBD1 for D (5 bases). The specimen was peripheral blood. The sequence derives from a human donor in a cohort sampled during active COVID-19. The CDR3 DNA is TGTGCCAGCCTTGGAGGGACGGATGGCTACACCTTC. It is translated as CASLGGTDGYTF.